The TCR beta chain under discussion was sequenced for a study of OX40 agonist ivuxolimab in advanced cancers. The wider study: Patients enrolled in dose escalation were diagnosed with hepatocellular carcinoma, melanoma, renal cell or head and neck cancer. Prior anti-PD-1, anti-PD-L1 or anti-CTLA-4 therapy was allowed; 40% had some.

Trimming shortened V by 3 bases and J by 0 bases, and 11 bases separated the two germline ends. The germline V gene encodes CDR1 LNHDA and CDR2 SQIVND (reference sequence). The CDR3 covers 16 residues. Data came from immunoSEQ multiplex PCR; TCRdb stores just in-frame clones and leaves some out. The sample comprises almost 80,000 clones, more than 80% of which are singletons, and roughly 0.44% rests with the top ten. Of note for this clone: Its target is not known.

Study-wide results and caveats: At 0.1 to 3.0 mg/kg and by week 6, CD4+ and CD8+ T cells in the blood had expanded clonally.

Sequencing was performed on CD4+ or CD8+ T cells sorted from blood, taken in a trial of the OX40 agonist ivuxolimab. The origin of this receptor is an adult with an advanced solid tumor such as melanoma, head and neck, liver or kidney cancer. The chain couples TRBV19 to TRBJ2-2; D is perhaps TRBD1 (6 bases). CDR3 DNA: TGTGCCAGTAGTATTTTTACAGGGACGAACACCGGGGAGCTGTTTTTT. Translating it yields CASSIFTGTNTGELFF.